These 19 T cell receptor beta chains share one sample of origin, sequenced in a study of tissue T cells after allogeneic stem cell transplantation. Only in-frame clones appear in the TCRdb table, and some are missing; sequencing was by immunoSEQ multiplex PCR. The sample lists about 48,000 clones, roughly 73% occurring once. Sequenced input: sorted cells pooled from one or two spleens. These receptors all come from a pool of C57BL/6 mice in good health.

Regarding this clone: All gene names here are mouse names. The read comes to an end 1 residue before the CDR3 does, leaving the germline J gene to fill in the end. The chain carries TRBV13-2 and TRBJ2-5; D is ambiguous. V lost 1 base and J lost 3, with 6 bases in between. This CDR3 is built from 13 residues. The germline gives CDR1 NNHNN, CDR2 SYGAGS (reference sequence). Incomplete CDR3 DNA: TGTGCCAGCGGTGATAGCCAGCAAGACACCCAGTAC. Translation gives CASGDSQQDTQY. The entire CDR3 protein is CASGDSQQDTQYF.

This clone was seen a few times. Genes here carry mouse names. The part of the CDR3 DNA that was read is TGTGCCAGCAGTCTGTCCCACTGGGACCTTAACTATGCTGAGCAGTTC. Translated, it gives CASSLSHWDLNYAEQF. The full CDR3 reads CASSLSHWDLNYAEQFF. This chain joins TRBV24 and TRBJ2-1; possible D gene TRBD2, 6 bases. The read is 1 residue too short to cover the CDR3 end, so that end is filled in from the germline J gene. The CDR3 has 17 amino acids. Germline CDR1 and CDR2: KGHTA and FRNEEI. V was pared by 1 base and J by 0 bases, with 13 bases between.

For this clone: Genes and germline come from the mouse. CDR3 sequence: CASSVDRGQDTQYF. CDR3 bases read: TGTGCCAGCAGTGTGGACAGGGGGCAAGACACCCAGTAC. The chain employs TRBV13-1 and TRBJ2-5; 10 nucleotides agree with TRBD1. The missing CDR3 end, 1 residue past where the read stops, is filled in from the germline J gene. This CDR3 region has 14 residues. J lost 3 bases, V lost 3 bases, and 1 base had no gene match. The germline gives CDR1 NSHNY, CDR2 SYGAGN.

Regarding this clone: The genes and germline here are from mouse. The read comes to an end 1 residue before the CDR3 does, leaving the germline J gene to fill in the end. The chain has TRBV13-2 and TRBJ2-2; the match to TRBD1 covers 10 bases. Germline assignment: CDR1 NNHNN and CDR2 SYGAGS (reference sequence). The CDR3 is 17 residues long. The junction had 7 bases not matched to a gene; V was cut back by 0 bases and J by 5 bases. The covered CDR3 bases are TGTGCCAGCGGTGATGCTCGACAGGGGGCTGCAACCGGGCAGCTCTAC. Its translation: CASGDARQGAATGQLY. The entire CDR3 sequence reads CASGDARQGAATGQLYF.

With respect to this clone: Here the gene names and germline are mouse. The part of the CDR3 DNA that was read is TGTGCCAGCAGCCGGGACTCTAGTCAAAACACCTTGTAC. This translates into CASSRDSSQNTLY. The whole CDR3 reads CASSRDSSQNTLYF. The chain recombines TRBV3 with TRBJ2-4; possible D gene TRBD2, 6 bases. The read ends 1 residue early relative to the CDR3; the germline J gene fills the gap. CDR3 length equals 14 residues. V was pared by 5 bases and J by 0 bases, with 9 bases between. Per the germline V gene, CDR1 is SNHLY and CDR2 is FYNGKV (reference sequence).

As concerns this clone: All gene names here are mouse names. The read ends 1 residue shy of where the CDR3 ends; the end is completed using the germline J gene. This chain connects TRBV12-1 to TRBJ2-1; D may be TRBD1 (6 bases). The CDR3 consists of 15 residues. V dropped 0 bases and J dropped 2 bases, with 10 bases sitting between them. Per germline, CDR1 SGHSN and CDR2 HYEKVE. CDR3: CASSLYREDYAEQFF. CDR3 DNA (partial): TGTGCCAGCTCTCTCTACAGGGAGGACTATGCTGAGCAGTTC.

This clone was found a few times. Genes and germline are mouse. The read ends 1 residue early relative to the CDR3; the germline J gene fills the gap. V and J are TRBV19 and TRBJ1-5, with D tentatively TRBD1 (6 bases). Germline CDR1 and CDR2: FNHDT and SITEND (reference sequence). This CDR3 is built from 14 residues. V lost 2 bases and J 3 bases, leaving 9 bases between the germline ends. The CDR3 loop reads CASSMRDINQAPLF. The CDR3 bases that were read are TGTGCCAGCAGTATGAGGGACATCAACCAGGCTCCGCTT. The whole variable domain, filled in from reference TRBV19 and TRBJ1-5, reads GGIITQTPKFLIGQEGQKLTLKCQQNFNHDTMYWYRQDSGKGLRLIYYSITENDLQKGDLSEGYDASREKKSSFSLTVTSAQKNEMAVFLCASSMRDINQAPLFGEGTRLSVL.

Details on this clone: The gene names given are mouse names. The covered CDR3 bases are TGTGGTGTCTGGGACAGAAACACAGAAGTCTTC. The encoded protein is CGVWDRNTEVF. The whole CDR3 region reads CGVWDRNTEVFF. The chain links TRBV20 to TRBJ1-1; TRBD1 matches 7 bases. The read terminates 1 residue ahead of where the CDR3 ends, so the germline J gene completes it. J gave up 1 base and V 7 bases, and 3 bases lay outside the gene matches. Germline CDR1 and CDR2: GFQATS and STVNSAI. This CDR3 has 12 residues.

Notes on this clone: The gene names here belong to mouse. The CDR3 end falls 1 residue outside the read, so it is completed with the germline J gene. The chain joins TRBV24 to TRBJ1-1; a weak D match, TRBD1 (5 bases). Germline loops: CDR1 KGHTA, CDR2 FRNEEI. The CDR3 covers 16 residues. Trimming left V 1 base short and J 0 bases short, with 12 bases between. The CDR3 DNA, read in part, is TGTGCCAGCAGTCTGTCCAGGGTGAGTGCAAACACAGAAGTCTTC. This translates into CASSLSRVSANTEVF. The full-length CDR3 reads as CASSLSRVSANTEVFF.

Remarks on this clone: Gene names and germline match the mouse. Read data end 1 residue before the CDR3 end; the end is taken from the germline J gene. V is TRBV20 and J is TRBJ1-6; D is undetermined. TRBJ1-6 counts as an open reading frame of uncertain function. Trimming cost V 0 bases and J 0 bases, with 6 bases left between them. The CDR3 is 15 residues long. Germline-derived CDR1 and CDR2 are GFQATS and STVNSAI. The CDR3 bases that were read are TGTGGTGCTAGGGATAGCGGTTCCTATAATTCGCCCCTCTAC. It encodes CGARDSGSYNSPLY. The complete CDR3 reads CGARDSGSYNSPLYF.

On this clone itself: Mouse gene names apply. The CDR3 end falls 1 residue outside the read, so it is completed with the germline J gene. The gene calls are TRBV14 and TRBJ1-1, with 8 bases lining up with TRBD1. Germline V gives CDR1 SGHDT, CDR2 FRDEAV. This CDR3 is built from 15 residues. The V segment lost 5 bases and the J segment 1 base; nucleotides outside the gene matches: 7. The sequenced part of the CDR3 DNA is TGTGCCAGCAGCCCGGACAGGGTTGGAAACACAGAAGTCTTC. Residues: CASSPDRVGNTEVF. The full CDR3 sequence reads CASSPDRVGNTEVFF.

Remarks on this clone: Mouse names are used for the genes. The DNA ends 1 residue before the CDR3 does, and the rest of the CDR3 is filled in from the germline J gene. The V call is TRBV5, the J call TRBJ2-5; 9 positions match TRBD2. Germline V lookup: CDR1 LGHNA, CDR2 YNLKQL (reference sequence). CDR3 length: 16 residues. The V segment lost 4 bases and the J segment 0 bases; nucleotides outside the gene matches: 5. The sequenced CDR3 bases are TGTGCCAGCAGCCCAGGACTGGGGTATAACCAAGACACCCAGTAC. Amino acid sequence: CASSPGLGYNQDTQY. The whole CDR3 region reads CASSPGLGYNQDTQYF.

A note on this clone: Gene and germline names: mouse. The CDR3 goes on 1 residue after the read ends, and that part is filled in from the germline J gene. The identical CDR3 is also encoded by other nucleotide sequences in the sample. This chain links TRBV26 with TRBJ2-7, with D maybe TRBD1 (5 bases). The CDR3 totals 12 residues. V dropped 3 bases and J dropped 3 bases, with 6 bases sitting between them. The germline V gene encodes CDR1 KGHPV and CDR2 FQNQEV (reference sequence). The CDR3 here is CASSLRGYEQYF. The DNA read from the CDR3 is TGTGCCAGCAGTCTAAGGGGCTATGAACAGTAC.

With respect to this clone: Gene names are the mouse ones. Sequencing ends 1 residue short of the CDR3 end; the germline J gene provides the rest. The chain is built from TRBV19 and TRBJ2-7; 14 nucleotides align to TRBD2. The V and J ends lost 5 bases and 7 bases, in that order; junction bases with no gene match: 5. Germline CDR1 reads FNHDT; CDR2 reads SITEND (reference sequence). CDR3 size: 14 residues. The CDR3 sequence is CASSRDWGGGEQYF. CDR3 DNA, as far as it was read: TGTGCCAGCAGCAGGGACTGGGGGGGCGGGGAACAGTAC.

This clone occurred once. Genes and germline are mouse. The CDR3 goes on 1 residue after the read ends, and that part is filled in from the germline J gene. The rearrangement links TRBV17 to TRBJ2-4; 12 nucleotides agree with TRBD2. With V trimmed by 5 bases and J by 1 base, 4 bases remained unmatched. The CDR3 has 16 amino acids. Germline values: CDR1 MNHDT, CDR2 YYDKIL. The chain's CDR3 is CASSDWGGAGQNTLYF. Incomplete CDR3 DNA: TGTGCTAGCAGTGACTGGGGGGGCGCCGGTCAAAACACCTTGTAC.

With respect to this clone: Gene names denote mouse genes. The read comes to an end 1 residue before the CDR3 does, leaving the germline J gene to fill in the end. The chain combines TRBV31 with TRBJ1-1, with D tentatively TRBD1 (6 bases). Germline V gene lookup returns CDR1 GKSSPN and CDR2 SITVG. Trimming pared 0 bases from V and 3 bases from J, leaving 11 bases between. This CDR3 contains 14 residues. This CDR3 is CAWSLVAGDTEVFF. The CDR3 bases that were read are TGTGCCTGGAGTCTAGTGGCAGGGGACACAGAAGTCTTC. The full variable domain, its missing parts supplied by reference TRBV31 and TRBJ1-1, is AQTIHQWPVAEIKAVGSPLSLGCTIKGKSSPNLYWYWQATGGTLQQLFYSITVGQVESVVQLNLSASRPKDDQFILSTEKLLLSHSGFYLCAWSLVAGDTEVFFGKGTRLTVV.

In regard to this clone: Gene names refer to mouse genes. The read ends 1 residue shy of where the CDR3 ends; the end is completed using the germline J gene. The chain links TRBV3 to TRBJ1-1; unclear D gene. This CDR3 contains 14 residues. Trimming stripped 5 bases from V and 0 bases from J, with 10 bases between. Germline-derived CDR1 and CDR2 are SNHLY and FYNGKV (reference sequence). The sequenced part of the CDR3 DNA is TGTGCCAGCAGCGTGACAAATGCAAACACAGAAGTCTTC. Residues: CASSVTNANTEVF. The CDR3, in full, reads CASSVTNANTEVFF.

A remark on this clone: Genes and germline are mouse. The read ends 1 residue before the CDR3 terminus; that terminus is restored from the germline J gene. The gene calls are TRBV19 and TRBJ1-4; weak D call: TRBD1 (5 bases). V was clipped by 3 bases and J by 3 bases, with 9 bases between them. The CDR3 has 14 residues. Per the germline V gene, CDR1 is FNHDT and CDR2 is SITEND (reference sequence). The covered CDR3 bases are TGTGCCAGCAGTACGGCAGGGACCAACGAAAGATTATTT. Its translation: CASSTAGTNERLF. From start to end, the CDR3 is CASSTAGTNERLFF.

This clone was seen a handful of times. Gene names and germline match the mouse. CDR3 DNA, as far as it was read: TGTGCCAGCGGTGATACTGGACTTATCTATGAACAGTAC. Translation gives CASGDTGLIYEQY. The CDR3 as a whole reads CASGDTGLIYEQYF. V usage is TRBV13-2 and J usage is TRBJ2-7; a weak D match, TRBD2 (5 bases). Read sequence stops 1 residue before the CDR3 end, and the germline J gene provides the missing end. The CDR3 contains 14 residues. The ends were cut back, 1 base at V and 3 bases at J, with 11 bases in the middle. Germline values: CDR1 NNHNN, CDR2 SYGAGS (reference sequence).